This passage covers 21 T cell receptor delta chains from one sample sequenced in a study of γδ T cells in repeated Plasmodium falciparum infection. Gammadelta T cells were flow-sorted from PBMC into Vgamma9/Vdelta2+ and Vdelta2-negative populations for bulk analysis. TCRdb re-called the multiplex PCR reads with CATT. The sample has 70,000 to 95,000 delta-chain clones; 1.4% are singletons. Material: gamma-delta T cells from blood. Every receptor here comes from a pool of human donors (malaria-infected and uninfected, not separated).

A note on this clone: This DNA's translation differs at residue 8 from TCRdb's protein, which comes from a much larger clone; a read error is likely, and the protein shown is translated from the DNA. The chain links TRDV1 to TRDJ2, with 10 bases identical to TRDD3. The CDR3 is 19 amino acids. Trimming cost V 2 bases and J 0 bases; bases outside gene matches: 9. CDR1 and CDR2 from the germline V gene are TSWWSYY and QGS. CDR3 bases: TGTGCTCTTGGGGAAGGGGTCCTCCTGGGGGATACTTTGACAGCACAACTCTTCTTT. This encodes CALGEGVLLGDTLTAQLFF.

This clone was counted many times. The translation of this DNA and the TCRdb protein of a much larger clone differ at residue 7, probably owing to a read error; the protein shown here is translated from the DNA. DNA of the CDR3: TGTGCCTGTGACACCGTCAGTCTGGGGGGATACGCGGCGAACCGCGTATCCGAGACCACCGATAAACTCATCTTT. It encodes CACDTVSLGGYAANRVSETTDKLIF. This rearrangement joins TRDV2 to TRDJ1, with 10 positions matching TRDD3. Matching the DNA to germline supplied the J gene, which TCRdb does not give. Germline CDR1 and CDR2: GEAIGNYY and EKD. The CDR3 is made up of 25 amino acids. Trimming at V came to 0 bases and at J to 1 base, leaving 31 bases not matched to a gene.

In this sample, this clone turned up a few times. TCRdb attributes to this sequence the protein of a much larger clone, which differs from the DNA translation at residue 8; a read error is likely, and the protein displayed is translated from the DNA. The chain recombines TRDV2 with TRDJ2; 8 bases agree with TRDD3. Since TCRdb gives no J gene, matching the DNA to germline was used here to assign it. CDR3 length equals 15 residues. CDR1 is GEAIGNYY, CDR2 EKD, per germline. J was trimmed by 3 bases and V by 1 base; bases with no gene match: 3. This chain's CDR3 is CACDTLGGMTAQLFF. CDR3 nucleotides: TGTGCCTGTGACACACTGGGGGGTATGACAGCACAACTCTTCTTT.

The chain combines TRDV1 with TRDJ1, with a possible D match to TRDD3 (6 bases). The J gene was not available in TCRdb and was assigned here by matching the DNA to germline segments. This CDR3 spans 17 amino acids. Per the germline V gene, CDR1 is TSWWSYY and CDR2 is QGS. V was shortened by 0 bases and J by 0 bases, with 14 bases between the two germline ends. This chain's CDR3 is CALGELAWIPYTDKLIF. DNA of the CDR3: TGTGCTCTTGGGGAACTGGCTTGGATACCGTACACCGATAAACTCATCTTT.

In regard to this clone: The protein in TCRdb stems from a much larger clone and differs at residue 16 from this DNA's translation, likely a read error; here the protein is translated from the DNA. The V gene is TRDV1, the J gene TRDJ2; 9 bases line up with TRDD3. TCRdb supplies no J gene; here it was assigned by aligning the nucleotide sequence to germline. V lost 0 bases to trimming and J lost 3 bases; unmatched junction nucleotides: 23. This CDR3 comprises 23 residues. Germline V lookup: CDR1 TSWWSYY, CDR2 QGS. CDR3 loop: CALGELLSTTPYWGTRMTAQLFF. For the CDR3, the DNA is TGTGCTCTTGGGGAACTCCTATCCACCACTCCGTACTGGGGGACAAGAATGACAGCACAACTCTTCTTT.

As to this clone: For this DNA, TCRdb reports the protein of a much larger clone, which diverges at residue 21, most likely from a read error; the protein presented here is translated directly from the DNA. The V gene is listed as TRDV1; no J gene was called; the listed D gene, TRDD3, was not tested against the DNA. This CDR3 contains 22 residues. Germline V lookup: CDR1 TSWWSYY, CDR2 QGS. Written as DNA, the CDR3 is TGTGCTCTTGGGGACTCCCCTCCTAAAGGGGATGGGGGATACGGGAAAGGCGATAAACTCACCTTT. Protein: CALGDSPPKGDGGYGKGDKLTF.

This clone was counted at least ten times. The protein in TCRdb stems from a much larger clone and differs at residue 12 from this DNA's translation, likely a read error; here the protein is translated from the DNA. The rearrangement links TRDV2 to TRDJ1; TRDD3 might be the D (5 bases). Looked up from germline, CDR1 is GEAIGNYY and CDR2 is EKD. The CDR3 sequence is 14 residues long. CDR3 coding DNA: TGTGCCTGTGACGGGATTAGTGCCACCGATAAACCCATCTTT. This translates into CACDGISATDKPIF.

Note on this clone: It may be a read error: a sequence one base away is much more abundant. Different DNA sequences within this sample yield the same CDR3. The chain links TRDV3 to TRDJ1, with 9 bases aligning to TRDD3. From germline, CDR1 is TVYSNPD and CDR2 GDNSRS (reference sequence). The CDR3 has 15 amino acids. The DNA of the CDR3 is TGTGCGGAGTCCTGGGGGATTGCGGGCACCGATAAACTCATCTTT. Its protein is CAESWGIAGTDKLIF.

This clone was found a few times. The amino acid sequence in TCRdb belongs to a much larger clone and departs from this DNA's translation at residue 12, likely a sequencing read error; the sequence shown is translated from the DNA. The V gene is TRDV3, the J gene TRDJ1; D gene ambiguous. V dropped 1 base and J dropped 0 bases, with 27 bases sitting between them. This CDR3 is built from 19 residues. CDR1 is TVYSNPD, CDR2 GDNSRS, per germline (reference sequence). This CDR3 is CAFTARSNGGLGYTDKLIF. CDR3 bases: TGTGCCTTTACAGCTCGGTCCAACGGAGGGTTGGGCTACACCGATAAACTCATCTTT.

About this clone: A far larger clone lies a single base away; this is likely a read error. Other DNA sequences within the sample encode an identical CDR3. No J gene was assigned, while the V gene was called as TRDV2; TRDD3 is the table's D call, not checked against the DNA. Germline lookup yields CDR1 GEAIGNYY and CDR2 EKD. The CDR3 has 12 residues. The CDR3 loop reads CACGGYTDKLIF. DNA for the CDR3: TGTGCCTGTGGGGGATACACCGATAAGCTCATCTTT.

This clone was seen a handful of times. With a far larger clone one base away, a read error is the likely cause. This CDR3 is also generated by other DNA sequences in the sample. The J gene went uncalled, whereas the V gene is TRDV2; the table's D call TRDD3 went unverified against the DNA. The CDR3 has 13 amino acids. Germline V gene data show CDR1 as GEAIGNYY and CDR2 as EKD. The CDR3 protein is CACDTGSSDKLIF. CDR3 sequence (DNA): TGTGCCTGTGACACGGGATCCTCCGATAAGCTCATCTTT.

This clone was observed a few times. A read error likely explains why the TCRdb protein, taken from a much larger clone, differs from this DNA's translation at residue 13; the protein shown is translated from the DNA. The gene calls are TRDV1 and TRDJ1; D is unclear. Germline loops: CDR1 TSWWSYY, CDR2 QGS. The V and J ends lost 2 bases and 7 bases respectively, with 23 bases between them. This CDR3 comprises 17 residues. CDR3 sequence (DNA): TGTGCTCTTGGGGAAGGAACAAGGAGCCCGTCCTCCGGTAAACTCATCTTT. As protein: CALGEGTRSPSSGKLIF.

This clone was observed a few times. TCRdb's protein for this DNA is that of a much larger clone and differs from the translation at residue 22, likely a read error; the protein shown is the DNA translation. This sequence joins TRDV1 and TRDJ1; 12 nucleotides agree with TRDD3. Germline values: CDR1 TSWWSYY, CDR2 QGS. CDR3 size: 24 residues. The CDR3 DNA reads TGTGCTCTTGGGGAACTAAGCCCCCCCGGTACTGGGGGATACCAGCCTTTTTACACCGATAAACCCATCTTT. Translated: CALGELSPPGTGGYQPFYTDKPIF.

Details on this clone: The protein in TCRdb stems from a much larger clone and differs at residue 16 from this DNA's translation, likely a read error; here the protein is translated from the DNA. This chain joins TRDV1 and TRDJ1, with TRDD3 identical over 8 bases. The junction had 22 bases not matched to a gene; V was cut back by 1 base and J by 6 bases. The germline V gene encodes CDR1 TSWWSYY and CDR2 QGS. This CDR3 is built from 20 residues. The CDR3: CALGEQGLYGVLGGGNKLIF. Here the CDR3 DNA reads TGTGCTCTTGGGGAACAAGGACTTTACGGCGTACTGGGGGGAGGCAATAAACTCATCTTT.

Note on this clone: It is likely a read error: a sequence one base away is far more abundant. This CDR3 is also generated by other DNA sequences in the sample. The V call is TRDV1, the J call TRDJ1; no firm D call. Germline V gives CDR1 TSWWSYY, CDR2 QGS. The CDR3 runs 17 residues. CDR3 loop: CALWELRTGLYTDKLIF. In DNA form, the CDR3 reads TGTGCTCTTTGGGAACTTCGGACCGGACTGTACACCGATAAGCTCATCTTT.

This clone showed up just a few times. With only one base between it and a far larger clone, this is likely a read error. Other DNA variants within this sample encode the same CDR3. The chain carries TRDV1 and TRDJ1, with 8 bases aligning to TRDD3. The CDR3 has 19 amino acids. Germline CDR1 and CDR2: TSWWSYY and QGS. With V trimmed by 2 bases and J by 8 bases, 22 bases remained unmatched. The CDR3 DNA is TGTGCTCTTGGGGAAGTGTTATCCGTGAGGGGATACCAGAAACTCAAACTCATCTTT. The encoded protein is CALGEVLSVRGYQKLKLIF.

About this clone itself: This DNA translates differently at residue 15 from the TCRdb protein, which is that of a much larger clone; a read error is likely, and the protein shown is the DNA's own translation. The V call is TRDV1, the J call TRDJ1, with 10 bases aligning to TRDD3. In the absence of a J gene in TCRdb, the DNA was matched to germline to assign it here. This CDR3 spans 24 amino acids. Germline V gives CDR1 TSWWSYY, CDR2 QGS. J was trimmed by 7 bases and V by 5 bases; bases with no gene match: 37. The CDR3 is CALGNRGFLTLLGDAIIGFGKLIF. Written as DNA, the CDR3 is TGTGCTCTTGGGAATAGGGGGTTCCTAACGTTACTGGGGGATGCAATAATAGGGTTCGGTAAACTCATCTTT.

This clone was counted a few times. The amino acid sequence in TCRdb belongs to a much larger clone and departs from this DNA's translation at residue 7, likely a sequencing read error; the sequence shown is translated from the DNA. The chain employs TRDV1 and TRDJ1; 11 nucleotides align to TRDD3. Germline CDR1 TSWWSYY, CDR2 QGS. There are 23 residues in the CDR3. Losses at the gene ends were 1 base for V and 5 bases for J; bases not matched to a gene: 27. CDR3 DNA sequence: TGTGCTCTTGGGGAACCTGACTTCCTTTCAAACCTACTGGGGGATATAAAAACGGATAAACTCATCTTT. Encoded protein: CALGEPDFLSNLLGDIKTDKLIF.

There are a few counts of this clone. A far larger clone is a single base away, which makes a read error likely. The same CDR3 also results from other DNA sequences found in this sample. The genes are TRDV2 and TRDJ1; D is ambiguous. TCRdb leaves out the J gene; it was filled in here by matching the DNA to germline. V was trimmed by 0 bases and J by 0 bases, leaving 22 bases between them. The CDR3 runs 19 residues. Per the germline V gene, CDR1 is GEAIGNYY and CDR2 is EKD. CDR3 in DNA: TGTGCCTGTGACACCGGGGCGGCCCCGTCCCCCACATACACCGATAAACTCATCTTT. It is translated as CACDTGAAPSPTYTDKLIF.

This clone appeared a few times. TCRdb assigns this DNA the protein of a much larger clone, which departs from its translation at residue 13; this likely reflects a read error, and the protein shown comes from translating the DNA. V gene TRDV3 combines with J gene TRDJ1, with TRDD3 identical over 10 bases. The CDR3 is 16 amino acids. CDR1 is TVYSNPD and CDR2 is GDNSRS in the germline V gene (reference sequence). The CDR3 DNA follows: TGTGCCTTTACCTTCCCTTGGGGGATACCCACCGATAGACTCATCTTT. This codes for CAFTFPWGIPTDRLIF.

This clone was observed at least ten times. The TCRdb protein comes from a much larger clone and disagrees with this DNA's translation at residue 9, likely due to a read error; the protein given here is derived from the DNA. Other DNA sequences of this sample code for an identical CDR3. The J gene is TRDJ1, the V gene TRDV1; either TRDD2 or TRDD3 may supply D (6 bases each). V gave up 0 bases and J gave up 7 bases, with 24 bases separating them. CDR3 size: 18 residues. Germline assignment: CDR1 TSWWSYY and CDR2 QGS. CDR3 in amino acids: CALGELSYRGTPYSKLIF. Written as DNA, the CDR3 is TGTGCTCTTGGGGAACTGTCCTACCGGGGGACCCCCTATAGTAAACTCATCTTT.